This T cell receptor gamma chain was profiled in a study of γδ T cells in repeated Plasmodium falciparum infection. Vgamma9/Vdelta2+ and Vdelta2-negative gammadelta T cells were flow-sorted from PBMC for bulk sequencing. TCRdb re-identified clones in the multiplex PCR reads via CATT. The sample has around 25,000 gamma-chain clones, 3% seen once. With 5 bases clipped from V and 2 bases from J, the junction kept 6 bases outside the gene matches. This CDR3 has 13 residues. The germline V gene has CDR1 VINAFY and CDR2 YDVSNSKD. In this sample, this clone turned up many times. The source of this sequence is a pool of human donors (malaria-infected and uninfected, not separated). The source material was gamma-delta T cells from blood. J is TRGJ1 or TRGJ2 and V is TRGV5. CDR3 sequence reads: CATWAVDYYKKLF. The CDR3 nucleotides are TGTGCCACCTGGGCCGTCGATTATTATAAGAAACTCTTT.